Included here is one T cell receptor beta chain sequence, with context. This entry is derived from a study of T cells in localized non-small cell lung cancer. V was cut by 5 bases and J by 5 bases, with 12 bases left in between. Per the germline V gene, CDR1 is SGHNT and CDR2 is YENEEA. The length of the CDR3 is 13 residues. Measured with immunoSEQ multiplex PCR; TCRdb has only the in-frame clones, and not every one. The sample includes roughly 28,000 clones, 80% to 85% of them seen just once. The input for sequencing was peripheral blood, taken before any cancer treatment. This clonotype was obtained from a woman aged 40-75 years with stage I lung adenocarcinoma. The genes are TRBV11-3 and TRBJ2-5; D is undetermined. CDR3: CASSPLGGETQYF. CDR3 bases: TGTGCCAGCAGCCCCCTAGGTGGGGAGACCCAGTACTTC.